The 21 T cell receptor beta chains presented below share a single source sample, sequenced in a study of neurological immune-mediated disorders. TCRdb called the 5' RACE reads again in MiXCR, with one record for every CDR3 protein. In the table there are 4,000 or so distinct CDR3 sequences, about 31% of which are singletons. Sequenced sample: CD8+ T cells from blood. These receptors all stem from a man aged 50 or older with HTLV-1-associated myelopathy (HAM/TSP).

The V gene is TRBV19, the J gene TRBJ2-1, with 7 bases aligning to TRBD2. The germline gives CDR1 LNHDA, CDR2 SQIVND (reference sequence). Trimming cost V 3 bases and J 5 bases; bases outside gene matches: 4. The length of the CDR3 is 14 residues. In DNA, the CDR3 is TGTGCCAGTAGTATTGCGGGAGTCAACAATGAGCAGTTCTTC. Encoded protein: CASSIAGVNNEQFF.

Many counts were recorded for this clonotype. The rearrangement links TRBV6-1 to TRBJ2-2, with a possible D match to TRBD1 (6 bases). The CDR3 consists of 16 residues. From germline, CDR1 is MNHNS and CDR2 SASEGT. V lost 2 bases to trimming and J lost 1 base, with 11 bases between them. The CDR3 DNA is TGTGCCAGCAGTGAACCCAGGGGTTGGAACACCGGGGAGCTGTTTTTT. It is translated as CASSEPRGWNTGELFF.

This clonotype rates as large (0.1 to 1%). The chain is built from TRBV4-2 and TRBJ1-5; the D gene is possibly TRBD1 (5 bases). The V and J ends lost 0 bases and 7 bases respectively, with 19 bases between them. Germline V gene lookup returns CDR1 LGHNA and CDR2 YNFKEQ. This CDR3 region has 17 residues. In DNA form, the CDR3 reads TGTGCCAGCAGCCAAGAGTTTCCGGGACCCTGGGTCCAGCCCCAGCATTTT. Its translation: CASSQEFPGPWVQPQHF.

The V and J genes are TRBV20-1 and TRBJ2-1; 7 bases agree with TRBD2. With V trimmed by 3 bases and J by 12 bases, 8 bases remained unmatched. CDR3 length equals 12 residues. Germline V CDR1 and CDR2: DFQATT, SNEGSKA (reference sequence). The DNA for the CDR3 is TGCAGTGCTAGTTTGGGGGGGGTTACGCAGTTCTTC. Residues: CSASLGGVTQFF.

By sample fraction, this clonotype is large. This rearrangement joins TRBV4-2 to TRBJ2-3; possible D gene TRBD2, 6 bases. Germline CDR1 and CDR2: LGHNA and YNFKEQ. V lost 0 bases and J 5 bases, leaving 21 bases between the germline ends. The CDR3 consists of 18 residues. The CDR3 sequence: CASSQEPRIGGAGDTQYF. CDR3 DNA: TGTGCCAGCAGCCAAGAACCCCGGATTGGCGGGGCTGGAGATACGCAGTATTTT.

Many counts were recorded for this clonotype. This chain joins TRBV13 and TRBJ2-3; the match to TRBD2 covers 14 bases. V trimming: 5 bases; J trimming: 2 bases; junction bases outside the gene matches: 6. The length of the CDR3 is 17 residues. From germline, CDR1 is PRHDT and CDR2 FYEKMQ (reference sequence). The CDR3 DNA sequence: TGTGCCAGCAGCCGCGGACTAGCGGGGGGAAACACAGATACGCAGTATTTT. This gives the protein CASSRGLAGGNTDTQYF.

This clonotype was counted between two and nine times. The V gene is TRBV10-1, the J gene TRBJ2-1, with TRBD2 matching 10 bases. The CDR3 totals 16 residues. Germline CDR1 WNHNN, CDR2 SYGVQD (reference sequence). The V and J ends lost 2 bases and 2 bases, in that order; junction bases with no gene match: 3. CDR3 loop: CASSESLAGAYNEQFF. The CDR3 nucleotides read TGCGCCAGCAGTGAGAGTCTAGCGGGAGCCTACAATGAGCAGTTCTTC.

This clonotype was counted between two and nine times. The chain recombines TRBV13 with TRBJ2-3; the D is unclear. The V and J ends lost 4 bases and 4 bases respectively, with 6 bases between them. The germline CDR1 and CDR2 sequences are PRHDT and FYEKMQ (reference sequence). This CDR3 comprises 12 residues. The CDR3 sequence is CASSSRADTQYF. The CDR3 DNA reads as TGTGCCAGCAGCTCACGAGCAGATACGCAGTATTTT.

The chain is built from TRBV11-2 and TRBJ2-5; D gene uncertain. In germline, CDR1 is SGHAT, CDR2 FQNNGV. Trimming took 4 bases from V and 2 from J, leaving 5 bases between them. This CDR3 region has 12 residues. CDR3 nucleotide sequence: TGTGCCAGCAGCTGGGGACAAGAGACCCAGTACTTC. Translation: CASSWGQETQYF.

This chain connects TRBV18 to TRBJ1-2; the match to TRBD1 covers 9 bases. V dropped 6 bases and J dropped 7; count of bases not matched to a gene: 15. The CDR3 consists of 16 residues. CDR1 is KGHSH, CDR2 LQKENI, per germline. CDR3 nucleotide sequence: TGTGCCAGCTCCGGTGAACAGGGGGCCGTAGGGGGTGGCTACACCTTC. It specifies CASSGEQGAVGGGYTF.

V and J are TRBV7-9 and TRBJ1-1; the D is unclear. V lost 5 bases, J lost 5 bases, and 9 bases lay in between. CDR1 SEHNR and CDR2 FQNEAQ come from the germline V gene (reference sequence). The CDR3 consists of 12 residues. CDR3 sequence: CASSPRLTEAFF. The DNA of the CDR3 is TGTGCCAGCAGCCCCCGGTTGACTGAAGCTTTCTTT.

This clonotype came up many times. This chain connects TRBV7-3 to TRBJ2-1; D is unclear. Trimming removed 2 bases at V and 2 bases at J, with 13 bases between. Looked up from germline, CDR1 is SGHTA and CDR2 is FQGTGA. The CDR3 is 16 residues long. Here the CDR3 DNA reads TGTGCCAGCAGCTTACGGGCGGATTCTCCCTACAATGAGCAGTTCTTC. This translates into CASSLRADSPYNEQFF.

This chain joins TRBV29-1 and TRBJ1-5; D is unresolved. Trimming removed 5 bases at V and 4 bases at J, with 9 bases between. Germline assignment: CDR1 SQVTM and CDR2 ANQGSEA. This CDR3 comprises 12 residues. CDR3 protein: CSVRTANQPQHF. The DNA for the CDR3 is TGCAGCGTTAGGACCGCTAATCAGCCCCAGCATTTT. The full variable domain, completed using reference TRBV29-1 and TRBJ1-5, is SAVISQKPSRDICQRGTSLTIQCQVDSQVTMMFWYRQQPGQSLTLIATANQGSEATYESGFVIDKFPISRPNLTFSTLTVSNMSPEDSSIYLCSVRTANQPQHFGDGTRLSIL.

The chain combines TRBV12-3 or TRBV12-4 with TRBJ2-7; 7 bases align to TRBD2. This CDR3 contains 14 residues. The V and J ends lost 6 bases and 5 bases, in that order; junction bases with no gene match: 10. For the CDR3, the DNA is TGTGCCAGCAGCCCTTGGGGGGGATCGAACGAGCAGTACTTC. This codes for CASSPWGGSNEQYF.

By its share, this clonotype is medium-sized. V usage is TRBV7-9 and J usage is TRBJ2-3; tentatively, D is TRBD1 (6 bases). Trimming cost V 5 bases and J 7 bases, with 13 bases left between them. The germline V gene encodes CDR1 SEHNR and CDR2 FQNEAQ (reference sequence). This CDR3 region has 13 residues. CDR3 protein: CASSPNRENTQYF. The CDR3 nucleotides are TGTGCCAGCAGCCCGAACAGGGAAAATACGCAGTATTTT.

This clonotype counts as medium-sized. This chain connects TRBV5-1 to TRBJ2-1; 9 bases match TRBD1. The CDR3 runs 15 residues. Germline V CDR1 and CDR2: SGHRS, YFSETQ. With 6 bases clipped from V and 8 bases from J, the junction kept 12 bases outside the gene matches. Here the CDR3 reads CASTPRDRVLYEQFF. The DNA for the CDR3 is TGCGCCAGCACCCCCCGGGACAGGGTTTTGTATGAGCAGTTCTTC.

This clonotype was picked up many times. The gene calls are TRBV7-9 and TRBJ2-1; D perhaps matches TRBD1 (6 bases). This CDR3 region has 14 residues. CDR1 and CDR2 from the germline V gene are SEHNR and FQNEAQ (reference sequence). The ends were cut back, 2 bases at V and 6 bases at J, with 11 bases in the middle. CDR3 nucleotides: TGTGCCAGCAGCTTAATGAGACAGGTCAATGAGCAGTTCTTC. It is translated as CASSLMRQVNEQFF.

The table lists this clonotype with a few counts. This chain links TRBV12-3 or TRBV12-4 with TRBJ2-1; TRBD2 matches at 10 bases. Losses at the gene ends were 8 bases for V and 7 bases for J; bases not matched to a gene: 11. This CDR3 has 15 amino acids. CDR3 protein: CASAGLAGAGNEQFF. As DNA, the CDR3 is TGTGCCAGCGCCGGCCTAGCGGGAGCTGGTAATGAGCAGTTCTTC.

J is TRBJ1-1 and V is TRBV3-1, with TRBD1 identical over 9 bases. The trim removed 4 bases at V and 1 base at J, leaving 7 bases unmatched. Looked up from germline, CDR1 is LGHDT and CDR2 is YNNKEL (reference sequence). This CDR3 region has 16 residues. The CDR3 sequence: CASSRKQGAGNTEAFF. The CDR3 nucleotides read TGTGCCAGCAGCCGAAAACAGGGGGCCGGGAACACTGAAGCTTTCTTT.

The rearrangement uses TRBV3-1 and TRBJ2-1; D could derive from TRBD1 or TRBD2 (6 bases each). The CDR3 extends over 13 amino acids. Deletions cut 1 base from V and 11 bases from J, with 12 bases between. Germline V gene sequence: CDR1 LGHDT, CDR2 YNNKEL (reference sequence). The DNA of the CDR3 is TGTGCCAGCAGCCAAGGTCAGGGGAGGAAGCAGTTCTTC. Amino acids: CASSQGQGRKQFF.

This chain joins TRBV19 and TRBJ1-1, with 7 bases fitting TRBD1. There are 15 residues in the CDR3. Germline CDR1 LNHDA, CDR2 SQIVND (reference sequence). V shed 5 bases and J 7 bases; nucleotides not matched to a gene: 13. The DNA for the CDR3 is TGTGCCAGTAGTCCCCCGGGACAGAGGTTCGGTGAAGCTTTCTTT. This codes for CASSPPGQRFGEAFF.